This record concerns one T cell receptor (beta chain) sequence. The TCR beta repertoire was assessed by survey-level immunoSEQ sequencing. The table came from immunoSEQ multiplex PCR; TCRdb's copy has only in-frame clones and leaves some out. The sample yields under 55,000 clones, 80% to 95% seen once. V lost 2 bases, J lost 2 bases, and 3 bases lay in between. CDR1 and CDR2 from the germline V gene are GTSNPN and SVGIG (reference sequence). This CDR3 has 11 amino acids. The specimen sequenced was PBMCs. V usage is TRBV30 and J usage is TRBJ1-2; D unclear. The clonotype was recovered from a man in his forties with rheumatoid arthritis. The CDR3 is CAWSPNYGYTF. For the CDR3, the DNA is TGTGCCTGGAGTCCCAACTATGGCTACACCTTC. The full variable domain, rest sourced from reference TRBV30 and TRBJ1-2, is SQTIHQWPATLVQPVGSPLSLECTVEGTSNPNLYWYRQAAGRGLQLLFYSVGIGQISSEVPQNLSASRPQDRQFILSSKKLLLSDSGFYLCAWSPNYGYTFGSGTRLTVV.